This T cell receptor beta chain was recorded in a study of technical replicates of blood from a handful of donors. Clones were read by immunoSEQ multiplex PCR, and TCRdb kept only the in-frame ones, dropping some. The table records about 62,000 clones, 95% to 98% of them present only once. The trim removed 6 bases at V and 6 bases at J, leaving 13 bases unmatched. Germline CDR1 MDHEN, CDR2 SYDVKM. The CDR3 loop spans 16 amino acids. This TCR was sampled from a human donor in good health. The chain has TRBV28 and TRBJ2-4, with TRBD2 identical over 8 bases. Specimen: T cells isolated from PBMCs. The CDR3 spells CASRKGAGALGNIQYF. The CDR3 coding sequence is TGTGCCAGCAGAAAGGGAGCGGGAGCTTTGGGAAACATTCAGTACTTC.